This TCR beta chain was identified during a study of CXCR3-negative and CXCR3-positive naive CD8 T cells (dated by TCRdb to the late 2010s). Study-level background: About 150 million TRB reads were obtained in total, roughly 1.5 +/- 0.3 million reads per library. Data from roughly twelve donors, pooled across two independent experiments, went into the diversity and physicochemical repertoire analyses. The TRBV-TRBJ cluster analysis covered naive subsets from 5 donors and memory cells from 3 donors. What the study reported, not specific to this receptor: Similar TRBV-TRBJ usage was shown by naive CXCR3-negative and CXCR3-positive cells from the same donor, whereas distinct patterns were shown by memory cells. Both naive subsets had comparably high repertoire diversity, while memory CD8+ T cells had much lower repertoire diversity. Because CXCR3 expression was partially decreased after cryopreservation, freshly isolated PBMCs were used for most assays. Compared with CXCR3-negative naive cells, CXCR3-positive naive cells had TRB CDR3s with higher hydrophobicity (lower Kidera factor 4), lower energy, and higher strength and volume indices. Because surface CD5, which is linked to self-reactivity in mice, was comparable between the naive subsets, TCR interaction strength was also inferred from the physicochemical properties of TRB CDR3s.

Each CD8+ T cell subset was flow-sorted in triplicate, and some 310,000 cells per subset were placed directly into RLT lysis buffer. To keep memory contaminants out, a stringent definition of naive CD8+ T cells was applied: CD45RO-CCR7+CD27+CD95-. Standard density gradient centrifugation was used to isolate peripheral blood mononuclear cells from buffy coats. Naive CXCR3-negative and CXCR3-positive CD8+ T cells were flow-sorted on a FACSAria III. An RNeasy Mini Kit was used to extract total RNA from the sorted cells. Details on this clonotype: It has no known antigen specificity.

The sequencer was a NextSeq 550. The Human TCR Profiling Kit (MiLaboratory) was used to prepare UMI-labeled 5' RACE TRB cDNA libraries. The full amount of extracted RNA was used for cDNA synthesis, and the full amount of resulting cDNA was used for PCR amplification. Libraries were prepared in parallel with an identical number of PCR cycles. Per the original workflow: MIGEC and MiXCR extracted about 50,000 +/- 10,000 unique UMI-labeled TRB cDNA molecules per library, requiring at least two reads per UMI. On average, each library contained approximately 40,000 +/- 10,000 functional in-frame TRB CDR3 nucleotide clonotypes without stop codons. After downsampling to 5000 UMI-labeled TRB molecules per sample, diversity metrics, including normalized Shannon-Wiener and Chao1, were computed in VDJtools. VDJtools was used to calculate clonotype-size-weighted physicochemical properties of the central five CDR3 residues, namely interaction energy, strength, volume and Kidera factor 4. TCRdb reprocessed the reads into one record per CDR3 protein sequence, lacking DNA. For this entry, the V and J calls and clone size follow TCRdb and not the study's own pipeline. The sample table records 150,000 or so distinct CDR3 sequences. The ten biggest clones cover around 0.28% of the sample.

The receptor comes from a human donor in good health. Some clones in this sample may be carry-over from other donors' samples. The sample was naive CXCR3+ CD8+ T cells from blood. The cell subset or site label here, explained by the study, means: CD45RO-CCR7+CD27+CD95- naive CD8+ T cells expressing CXCR3 (TNR3+).

The CDR3 in this case is CASSLNEYSMTAGELFF. The chain joins TRBV11-2 to TRBJ2-2. The CDR3 runs 17 amino acids, cysteine and phenylalanine included. DNA is not recorded here. The germline V gene provides CDR1 SGHAT and CDR2 FQNNGV.